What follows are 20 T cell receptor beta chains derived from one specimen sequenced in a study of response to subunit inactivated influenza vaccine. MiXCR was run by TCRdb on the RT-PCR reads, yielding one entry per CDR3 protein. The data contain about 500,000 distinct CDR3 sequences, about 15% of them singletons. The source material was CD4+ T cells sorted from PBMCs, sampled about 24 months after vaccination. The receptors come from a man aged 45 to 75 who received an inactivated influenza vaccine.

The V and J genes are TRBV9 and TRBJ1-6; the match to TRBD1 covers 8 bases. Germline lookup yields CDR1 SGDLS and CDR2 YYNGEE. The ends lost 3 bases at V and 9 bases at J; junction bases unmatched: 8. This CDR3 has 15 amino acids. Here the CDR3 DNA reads TGTGCCAGCAGCGATTCAGGGGGCTGGACTTCACCCCTCCACTTT. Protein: CASSDSGGWTSPLHF.

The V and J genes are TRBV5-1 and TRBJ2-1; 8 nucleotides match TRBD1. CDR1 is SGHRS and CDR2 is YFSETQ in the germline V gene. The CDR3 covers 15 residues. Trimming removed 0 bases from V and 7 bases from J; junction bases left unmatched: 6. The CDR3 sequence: CASSLVQGAKNEQFF. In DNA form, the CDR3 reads TGCGCCAGCAGCTTGGTCCAGGGGGCGAAGAATGAGCAGTTCTTC.

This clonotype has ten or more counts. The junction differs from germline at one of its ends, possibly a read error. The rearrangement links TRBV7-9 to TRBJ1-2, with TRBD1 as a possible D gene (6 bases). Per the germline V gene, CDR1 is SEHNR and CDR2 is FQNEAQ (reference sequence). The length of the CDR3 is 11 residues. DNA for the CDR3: TGTGCCAGCAGCCTTGGGACACCGACGGGCTTC. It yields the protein CASSLGTPTGF.

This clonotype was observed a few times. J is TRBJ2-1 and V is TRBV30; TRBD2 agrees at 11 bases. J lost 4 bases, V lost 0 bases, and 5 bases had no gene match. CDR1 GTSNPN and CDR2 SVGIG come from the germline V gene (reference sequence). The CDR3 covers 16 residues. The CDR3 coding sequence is TGTGCCTGGAGTGTACGTGCTAGCGGGAGGTACAATGAGCAGTTCTTC. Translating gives CAWSVRASGRYNEQFF. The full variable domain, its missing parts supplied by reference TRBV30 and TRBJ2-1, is SQTIHQWPATLVQPVGSPLSLECTVEGTSNPNLYWYRQAAGRGLQLLFYSVGIGQISSEVPQNLSASRPQDRQFILSSKKLLLSDSGFYLCAWSVRASGRYNEQFFGPGTRLTVL.

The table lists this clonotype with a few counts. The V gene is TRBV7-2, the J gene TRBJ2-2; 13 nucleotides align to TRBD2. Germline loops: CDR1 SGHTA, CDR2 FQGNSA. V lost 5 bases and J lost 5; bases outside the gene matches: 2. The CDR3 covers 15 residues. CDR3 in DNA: TGTGCCAGCAGCCAGGGACTAGCGGGGACCGGGGAGCTGTTTTTT. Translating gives CASSQGLAGTGELFF.

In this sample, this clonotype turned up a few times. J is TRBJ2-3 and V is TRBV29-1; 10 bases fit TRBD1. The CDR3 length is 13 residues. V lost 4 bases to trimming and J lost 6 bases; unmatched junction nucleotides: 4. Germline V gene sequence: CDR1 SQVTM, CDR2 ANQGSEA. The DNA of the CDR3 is TGCAGCGTTGGACAGGGGGCCGGGGATACGCAGTATTTT. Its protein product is CSVGQGAGDTQYF.

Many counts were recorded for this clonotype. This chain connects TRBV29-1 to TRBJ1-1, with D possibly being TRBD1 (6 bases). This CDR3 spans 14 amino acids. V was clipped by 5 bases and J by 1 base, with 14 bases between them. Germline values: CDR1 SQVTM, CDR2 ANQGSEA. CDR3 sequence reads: CSVNRVGRNTEAFF. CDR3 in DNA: TGCAGCGTTAACAGGGTTGGTAGGAACACTGAAGCTTTCTTT.

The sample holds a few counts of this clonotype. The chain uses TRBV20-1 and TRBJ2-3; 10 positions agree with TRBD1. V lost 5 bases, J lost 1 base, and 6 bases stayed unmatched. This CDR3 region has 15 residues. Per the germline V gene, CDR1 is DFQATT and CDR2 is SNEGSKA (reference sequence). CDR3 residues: CSAPDRGQGTDTQYF. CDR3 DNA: TGCAGTGCTCCCGACAGGGGGCAGGGCACAGATACGCAGTATTTT.

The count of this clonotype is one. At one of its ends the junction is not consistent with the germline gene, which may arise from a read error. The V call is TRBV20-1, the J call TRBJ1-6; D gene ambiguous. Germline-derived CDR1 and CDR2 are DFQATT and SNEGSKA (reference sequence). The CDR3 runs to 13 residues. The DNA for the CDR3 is TGCAGTGCTAGGAAGGACGAGACTTCACCCCTCCATTTT. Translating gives CSARKDETSPLHF.

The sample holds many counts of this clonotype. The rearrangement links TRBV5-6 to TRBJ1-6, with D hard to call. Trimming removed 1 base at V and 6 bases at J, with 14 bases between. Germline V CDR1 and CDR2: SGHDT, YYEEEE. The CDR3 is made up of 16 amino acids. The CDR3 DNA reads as TGTGCCAGCAGCTTGTTGCGGCAGGCGAGTAATTCACCCCTCCACTTT. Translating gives CASSLLRQASNSPLHF.

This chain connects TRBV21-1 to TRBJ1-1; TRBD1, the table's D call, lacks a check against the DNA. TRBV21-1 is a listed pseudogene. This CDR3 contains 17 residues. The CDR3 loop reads CASSKKSLDRENTEAFF. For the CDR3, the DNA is TGTGCCAGCAGCAAAAAATCTTTGGACAGGGAGAACACTGAAGCTTTCTTT.

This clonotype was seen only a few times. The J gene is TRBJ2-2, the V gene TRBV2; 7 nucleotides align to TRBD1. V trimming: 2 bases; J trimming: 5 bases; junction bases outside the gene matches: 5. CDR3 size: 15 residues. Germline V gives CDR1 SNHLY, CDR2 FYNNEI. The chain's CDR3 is CASSESRTGTGELFF. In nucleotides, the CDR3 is TGTGCCAGCAGTGAATCCCGGACAGGAACCGGGGAGCTGTTTTTT.

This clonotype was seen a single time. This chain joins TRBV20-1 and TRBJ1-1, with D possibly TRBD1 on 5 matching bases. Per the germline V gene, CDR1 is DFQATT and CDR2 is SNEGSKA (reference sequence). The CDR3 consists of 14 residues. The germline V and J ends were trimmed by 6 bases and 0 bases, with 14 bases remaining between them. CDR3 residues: CSASRGAVNTEAFF. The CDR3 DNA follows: TGCAGTGCCTCCCGAGGGGCTGTGAACACTGAAGCTTTCTTT.

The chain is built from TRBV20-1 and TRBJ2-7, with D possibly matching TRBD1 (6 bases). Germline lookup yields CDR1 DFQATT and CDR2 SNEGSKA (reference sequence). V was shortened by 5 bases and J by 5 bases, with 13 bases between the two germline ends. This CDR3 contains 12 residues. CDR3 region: CSAFSRGHEQYF. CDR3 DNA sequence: TGCAGTGCTTTTTCCAGGGGCCACGAGCAGTACTTC.

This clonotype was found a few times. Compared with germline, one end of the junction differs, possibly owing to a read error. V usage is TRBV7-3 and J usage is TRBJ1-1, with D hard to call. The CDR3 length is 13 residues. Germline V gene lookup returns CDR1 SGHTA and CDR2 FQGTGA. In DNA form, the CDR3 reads TGTGCCACCAGCTGGACCCTGGACACTGAAGCTTTCTTT. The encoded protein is CATSWTLDTEAFF. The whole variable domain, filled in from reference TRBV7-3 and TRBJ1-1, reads GAGVSQTPSNKVTEKGKYVELRCDPISGHTALYWYRQSLGQGPEFLIYFQGTGAADDSGLPNDRFFAVRPEGSVSTLKIQRTERGDSAVYLCATSWTLDTEAFFGQGTRLTVV.

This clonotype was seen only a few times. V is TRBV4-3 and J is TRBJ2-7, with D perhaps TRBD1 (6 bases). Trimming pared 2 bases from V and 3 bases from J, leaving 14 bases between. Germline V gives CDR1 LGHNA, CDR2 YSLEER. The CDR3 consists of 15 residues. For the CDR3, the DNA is TGCGCCAGCAGCCAAACAGGGACGTCGGTCTACGAGCAGTACTTC. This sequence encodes CASSQTGTSVYEQYF.

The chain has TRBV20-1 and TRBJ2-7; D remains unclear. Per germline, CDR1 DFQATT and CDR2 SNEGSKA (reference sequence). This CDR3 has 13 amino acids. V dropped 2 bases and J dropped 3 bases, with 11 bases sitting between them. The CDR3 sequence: CSARKGLDYEQYF. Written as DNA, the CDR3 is TGCAGTGCTAGAAAGGGATTAGACTACGAGCAGTACTTC.

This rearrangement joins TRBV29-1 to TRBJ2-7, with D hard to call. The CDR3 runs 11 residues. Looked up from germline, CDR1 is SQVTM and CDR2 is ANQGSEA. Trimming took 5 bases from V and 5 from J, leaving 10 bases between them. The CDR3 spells CSVKSGDEQYF. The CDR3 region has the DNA TGCAGCGTTAAAAGTGGAGACGAGCAGTACTTC.

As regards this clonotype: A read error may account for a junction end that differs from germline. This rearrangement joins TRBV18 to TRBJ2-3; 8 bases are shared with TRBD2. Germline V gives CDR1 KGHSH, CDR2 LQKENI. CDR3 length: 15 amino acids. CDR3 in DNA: TGTGCCAGCTCACCACTGAGCGGGAGCCCAGATACGCAGTGTTTT. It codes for CASSPLSGSPDTQCF.

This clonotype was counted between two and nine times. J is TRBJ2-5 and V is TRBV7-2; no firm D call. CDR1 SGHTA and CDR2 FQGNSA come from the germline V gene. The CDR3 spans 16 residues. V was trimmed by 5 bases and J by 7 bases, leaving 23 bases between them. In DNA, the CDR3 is TGTGCCAGCAGCCCAACCGGGCGGCTACATGCACGGACCCAGTACTTC. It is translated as CASSPTGRLHARTQYF. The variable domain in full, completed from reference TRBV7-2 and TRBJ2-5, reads GAGVSQSPSNKVTEKGKDVELRCDPISGHTALYWYRQSLGQGLEFLIYFQGNSAPDKSGLPSDRFSAERTGGSVSTLTIQRTQQEDSAVYLCASSPTGRLHARTQYFGPGTRLLVL.